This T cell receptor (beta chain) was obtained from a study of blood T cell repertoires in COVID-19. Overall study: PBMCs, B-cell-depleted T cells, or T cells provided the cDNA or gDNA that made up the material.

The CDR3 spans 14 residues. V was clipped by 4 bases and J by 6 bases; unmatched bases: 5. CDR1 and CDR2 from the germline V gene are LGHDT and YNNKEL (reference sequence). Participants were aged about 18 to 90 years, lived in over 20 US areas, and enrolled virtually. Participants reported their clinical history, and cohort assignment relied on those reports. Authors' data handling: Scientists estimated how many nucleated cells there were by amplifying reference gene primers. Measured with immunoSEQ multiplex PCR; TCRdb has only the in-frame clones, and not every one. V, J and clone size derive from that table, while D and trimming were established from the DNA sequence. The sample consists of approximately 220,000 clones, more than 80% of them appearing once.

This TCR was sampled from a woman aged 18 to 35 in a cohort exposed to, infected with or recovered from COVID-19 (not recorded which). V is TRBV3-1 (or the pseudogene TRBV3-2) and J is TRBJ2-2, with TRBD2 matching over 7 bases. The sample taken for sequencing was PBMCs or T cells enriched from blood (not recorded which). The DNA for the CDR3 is TGTGCCAGCAGCCGACAGCGGGAATCCGGGGAGCTGTTTTTT. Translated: CASSRQRESGELFF.